The sequence of this T cell receptor (beta chain) was determined in a study of CD8 T cells in ankylosing spondylitis. About this clonotype: The antigen is undetermined.

Germline CDR1 reads SGHDT; CDR2 reads YYEEEE. The CDR3 spans 17 residues. J gave up 1 base and V 3 bases, and 12 bases lay outside the gene matches. With molecular barcodes, quantitative 5'-RACE was used to make the TCR beta libraries. TCRdb independently ran MiXCR on the 5' RACE reads; one entry per CDR3 protein. The data contain roughly 470,000 distinct CDR3 sequences, roughly 25% of them singletons. Study-wide results and caveats: It appeared that ankylosing spondylitis blood was characterized by a TCR beta motif of several highly homologous variants. Existing reports had already noted some motif variants in reactive arthritis synovial fluid and blood. Disease-linked clones had a CD8+ phenotype and relatively low frequency in peripheral blood. Reportedly, matched ankylosing spondylitis synovial fluid was significantly enriched for disease-linked clones.

The source material was blood, either unsorted or a sorted T cell fraction (not recorded which). The sequence came from a male donor with ankylosing spondylitis. The rearrangement joins TRBV5-6 to TRBJ1-2; 7 bases agree with TRBD1. In DNA, the CDR3 is TGTGCCAGCAGCTCGCAGACAGGGAGAATCTTTAACTATGGCTACACCTTC. This gives the protein CASSSQTGRIFNYGYTF.